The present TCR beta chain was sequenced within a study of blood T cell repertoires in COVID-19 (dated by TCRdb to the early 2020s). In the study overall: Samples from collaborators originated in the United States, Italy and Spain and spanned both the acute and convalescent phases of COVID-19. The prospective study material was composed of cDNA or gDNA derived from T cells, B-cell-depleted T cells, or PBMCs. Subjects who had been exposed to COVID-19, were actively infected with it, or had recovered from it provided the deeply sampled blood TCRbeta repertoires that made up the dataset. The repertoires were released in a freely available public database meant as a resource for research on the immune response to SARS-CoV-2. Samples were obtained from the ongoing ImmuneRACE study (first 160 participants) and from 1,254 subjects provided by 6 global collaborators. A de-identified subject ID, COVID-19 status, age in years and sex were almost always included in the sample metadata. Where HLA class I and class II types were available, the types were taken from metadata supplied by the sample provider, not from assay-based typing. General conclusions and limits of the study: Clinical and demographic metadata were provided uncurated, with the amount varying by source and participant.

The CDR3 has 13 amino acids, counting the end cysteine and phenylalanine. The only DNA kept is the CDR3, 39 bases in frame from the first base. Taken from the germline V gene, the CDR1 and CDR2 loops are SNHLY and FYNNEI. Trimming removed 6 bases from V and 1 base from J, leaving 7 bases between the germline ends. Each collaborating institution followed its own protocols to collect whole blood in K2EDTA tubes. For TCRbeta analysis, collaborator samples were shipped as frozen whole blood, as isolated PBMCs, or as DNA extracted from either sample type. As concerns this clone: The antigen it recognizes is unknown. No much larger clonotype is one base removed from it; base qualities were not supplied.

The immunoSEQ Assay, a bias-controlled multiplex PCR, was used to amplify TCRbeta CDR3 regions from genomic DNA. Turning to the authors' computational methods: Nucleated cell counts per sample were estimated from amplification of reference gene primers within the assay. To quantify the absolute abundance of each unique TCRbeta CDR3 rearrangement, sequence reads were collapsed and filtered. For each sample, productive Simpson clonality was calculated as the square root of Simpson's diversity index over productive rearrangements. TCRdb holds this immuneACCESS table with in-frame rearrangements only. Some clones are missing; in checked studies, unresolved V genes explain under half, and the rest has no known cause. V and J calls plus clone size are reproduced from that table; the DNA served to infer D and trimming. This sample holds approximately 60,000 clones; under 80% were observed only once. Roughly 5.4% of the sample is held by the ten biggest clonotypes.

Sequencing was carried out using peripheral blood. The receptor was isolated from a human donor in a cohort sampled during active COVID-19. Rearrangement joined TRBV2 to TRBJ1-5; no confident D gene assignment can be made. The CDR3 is CASRFRSNQPQHF. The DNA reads TGTGCCAGCAGATTCCGGAGCAATCAGCCCCAGCATTTT.